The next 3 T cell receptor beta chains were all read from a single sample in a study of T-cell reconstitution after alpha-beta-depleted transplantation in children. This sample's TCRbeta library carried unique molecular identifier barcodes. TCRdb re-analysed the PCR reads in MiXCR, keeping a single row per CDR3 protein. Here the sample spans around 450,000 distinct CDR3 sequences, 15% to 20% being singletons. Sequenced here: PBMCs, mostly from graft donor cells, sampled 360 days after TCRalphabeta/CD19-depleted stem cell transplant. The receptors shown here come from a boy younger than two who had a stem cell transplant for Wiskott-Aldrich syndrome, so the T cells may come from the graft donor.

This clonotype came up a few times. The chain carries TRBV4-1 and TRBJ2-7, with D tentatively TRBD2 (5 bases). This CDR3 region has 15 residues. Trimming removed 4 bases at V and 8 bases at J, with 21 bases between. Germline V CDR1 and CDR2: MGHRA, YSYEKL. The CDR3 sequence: CASSPNTRGYSQQYF. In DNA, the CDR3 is TGCGCCAGCAGCCCAAACACTAGAGGGTACAGTCAGCAGTACTTC.

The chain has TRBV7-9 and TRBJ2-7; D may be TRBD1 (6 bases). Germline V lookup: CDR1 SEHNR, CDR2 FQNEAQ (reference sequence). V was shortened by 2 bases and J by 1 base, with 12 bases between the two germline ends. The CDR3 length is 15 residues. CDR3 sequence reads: CASSLSGTRSYEQYF. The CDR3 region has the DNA TGTGCCAGCAGCTTATCAGGGACACGATCCTACGAGCAGTACTTC.

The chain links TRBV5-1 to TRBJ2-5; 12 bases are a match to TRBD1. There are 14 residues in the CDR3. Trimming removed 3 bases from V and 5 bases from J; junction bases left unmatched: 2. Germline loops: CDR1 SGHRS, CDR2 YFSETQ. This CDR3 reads CASSWDRGLETQYF. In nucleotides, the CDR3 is TGCGCCAGCAGCTGGGACAGGGGGCTGGAGACCCAGTACTTC.